These T cell receptor beta chains were read from a single sample in a study of cytomegalovirus exposure and HLA in healthy donors. Here immunoSEQ multiplex PCR was the method, and the copy in TCRdb shows in-frame clones only, minus some. The table includes 150,000 to 200,000 clones, 65% to 90% detected once. The sequencing input was PBMCs. The receptors stem from a woman aged 18 to 35 in good health and CMV-seronegative. CDR3s include the opening cysteine and the closing phenylalanine or tryptophan. A D gene is named only where the DNA matches it firmly. Clone size appears in some rows only: once, few, many, or a class for an expanded clone.

v_gene: TRBV27; abundance: -; j_gene: TRBJ1-2; d_gene: TRBD1; CDR3aa: CASSLSGTGGTGYTF; CDR3nt: TGTGCCAGCAGTTTATCGGGGACAGGGGGCACTGGCTACACCTTC
v_gene: TRBV19; abundance: -; j_gene: TRBJ2-6; d_gene: TRBD1; CDR3aa: CASSIDATGTGSSGANVLTF; CDR3nt: TGTGCCAGTAGTATAGATGCTACCGGGACAGGGTCCTCTGGGGCCAACGTCCTGACTTTC
v_gene: TRBV19; abundance: -; j_gene: TRBJ2-7; d_gene: TRBD2; CDR3aa: CASSQEASGRRSAYEQYF; CDR3nt: TGTGCCAGTAGCCAAGAGGCTAGCGGGAGGAGGTCGGCCTACGAGCAGTACTTC
v_gene: TRBV19; abundance: -; j_gene: TRBJ2-7; d_gene: -; CDR3aa: CASSRAGAYEQYF; CDR3nt: TGTGCCAGTAGTAGGGCAGGGGCTTACGAGCAGTACTTC
v_gene: TRBV7-8; abundance: -; j_gene: TRBJ2-7; d_gene: -; CDR3aa: CASSFRSAGINEQYF; CDR3nt: TGTGCCAGCAGCTTTCGTTCGGCAGGGATTAACGAGCAGTACTTC
v_gene: TRBV2; abundance: -; j_gene: TRBJ2-3; d_gene: -; CDR3aa: CASSGGRQGYTDTQYF; CDR3nt: TGTGCCAGCAGTGGGGGTCGGCAGGGTTACACAGATACGCAGTATTTT
v_gene: TRBV7-2; abundance: -; j_gene: TRBJ2-2; d_gene: TRBD1; CDR3aa: CASSLGGGGAGELFF; CDR3nt: TGTGCCAGCAGCTTAGGAGGGGGCGGTGCCGGGGAGCTGTTTTTT
v_gene: TRBV6-1; abundance: once; j_gene: TRBJ2-5; d_gene: -; CDR3aa: CASSRLGETQYF; CDR3nt: TGTGCCAGCAGCCGACTGGGAGAGACCCAGTACTTC
v_gene: TRBV11-2; abundance: -; j_gene: TRBJ2-2; d_gene: -; CDR3aa: CASSQTRSYGTGELFF; CDR3nt: TGTGCCAGCAGCCAAACTAGGTCATATGGCACCGGGGAGCTGTTTTTT
v_gene: TRBV4-3; abundance: once; j_gene: TRBJ2-3; d_gene: -; CDR3aa: CASSQESGTDTQYF; CDR3nt: TGCGCCAGCAGCCAAGAATCCGGCACAGATACGCAGTATTTT
v_gene: TRBV19; abundance: -; j_gene: TRBJ1-4; d_gene: -; CDR3aa: CASGGIGANEKLFF; CDR3nt: TGTGCCAGTGGGGGCATCGGGGCTAATGAAAAACTGTTTTTT
v_gene: TRBV2; abundance: -; j_gene: TRBJ2-2; d_gene: TRBD1; CDR3aa: CASSETDRASGELFF; CDR3nt: TGTGCCAGCAGTGAAACGGACAGGGCAAGCGGGGAGCTGTTTTTT
v_gene: TRBV6-5; abundance: -; j_gene: TRBJ1-2; d_gene: TRBD1; CDR3aa: CASSPTGVYGYTF; CDR3nt: TGTGCCAGCAGTCCTACAGGGGTCTATGGCTACACCTTC
v_gene: TRBV29-1; abundance: medium-sized; j_gene: TRBJ2-7; d_gene: TRBD1; CDR3aa: CSVEVLGQSPSYSYEQYF; CDR3nt: TGCAGCGTTGAAGTTTTGGGACAGTCGCCGTCATACTCCTACGAGCAGTACTTC
v_gene: TRBV7-6; abundance: -; j_gene: TRBJ2-7; d_gene: TRBD2; CDR3aa: CASSYSRGETYEQYF; CDR3nt: TGTGCCAGCAGCTATTCGCGGGGGGAAACCTACGAGCAGTACTTC
v_gene: TRBV27; abundance: once; j_gene: TRBJ2-1; d_gene: -; CDR3aa: CASSPTGGIYNEQFF; CDR3nt: TGTGCCAGCAGTCCCACCGGCGGGATATACAATGAGCAGTTCTTC
v_gene: TRBV19; abundance: -; j_gene: TRBJ2-2; d_gene: -; CDR3aa: CASSIIPSGTGELFF; CDR3nt: TGTGCCAGTAGTATTATCCCCAGCGGGACCGGGGAGCTGTTTTTT
v_gene: TRBV29-1; abundance: -; j_gene: TRBJ2-7; d_gene: TRBD1; CDR3aa: CSVQRDSYEQYF; CDR3nt: TGCAGCGTACAACGGGACAGCTACGAGCAGTACTTC
v_gene: TRBV11-2; abundance: -; j_gene: TRBJ2-7; d_gene: -; CDR3aa: CASSLGAGDLYEQYF; CDR3nt: TGTGCCAGCAGCTTAGGGGCAGGCGACCTCTACGAGCAGTACTTC
v_gene: TRBV7-9; abundance: -; j_gene: TRBJ2-1; d_gene: TRBD2; CDR3aa: CASSLSGISNEQFF; CDR3nt: TGTGCCAGCAGCTTAAGCGGGATCTCGAATGAGCAGTTCTTC
v_gene: TRBV30; abundance: -; j_gene: TRBJ1-2; d_gene: TRBD1; CDR3aa: CAWRGRQGLLYGYTF; CDR3nt: TGTGCCTGGAGAGGCAGACAGGGTCTCCTCTATGGCTACACCTTC
v_gene: TRBV2; abundance: -; j_gene: TRBJ2-7; d_gene: -; CDR3aa: CASSSGQGSYEQYF; CDR3nt: TGTGCCAGCAGTAGCGGGCAGGGAAGCTACGAGCAGTACTTC
v_gene: TRBV6-4; abundance: -; j_gene: TRBJ2-2; d_gene: -; CDR3aa: CASSPGANTGELFF; CDR3nt: TGTGCCAGCAGCCCGGGAGCCAACACCGGGGAGCTGTTTTTT
v_gene: TRBV4-2; abundance: -; j_gene: TRBJ2-7; d_gene: -; CDR3aa: CASSLETGRVNEQYF; CDR3nt: TGTGCCAGCAGCCTAGAGACGGGGAGAGTGAACGAGCAGTACTTC
v_gene: TRBV7-3; abundance: -; j_gene: TRBJ2-1; d_gene: TRBD2; CDR3aa: CASSWSSSGGVTEQFF; CDR3nt: TGTGCCAGCAGCTGGTCGTCTAGCGGGGGGGTAACCGAGCAGTTCTTC
v_gene: TRBV27; abundance: few; j_gene: TRBJ1-2; d_gene: -; CDR3aa: CASSPQGRGYGYTF; CDR3nt: TGTGCCAGCAGTCCACAGGGACGCGGCTATGGCTACACCTTC
v_gene: TRBV7-2; abundance: once; j_gene: TRBJ2-7; d_gene: TRBD2; CDR3aa: CASSPLAGPPGEQYF; CDR3nt: TGTGCCAGCAGCCCACTAGCGGGACCGCCGGGGGAGCAGTACTTC
v_gene: TRBV5-1; abundance: -; j_gene: TRBJ2-7; d_gene: -; CDR3aa: CASSLGVRTAYEQYF; CDR3nt: TGCGCCAGCAGCTTGGGCGTGAGGACAGCCTACGAGCAGTACTTC
v_gene: TRBV30; abundance: -; j_gene: TRBJ1-3; d_gene: -; CDR3aa: CAWSVVRGRSGNTIYF; CDR3nt: TGTGCCTGGAGTGTAGTACGTGGCCGCTCTGGAAACACCATATATTTT
v_gene: TRBV2; abundance: -; j_gene: TRBJ1-5; d_gene: -; CDR3aa: CASSDGGNNQPQHF; CDR3nt: TGTGCCAGCAGTGACGGGGGAAACAATCAGCCCCAGCATTTT
v_gene: TRBV7-9; abundance: -; j_gene: TRBJ2-2; d_gene: -; CDR3aa: CASSELGQNTGELFF; CDR3nt: TGTGCCAGCAGCGAGCTGGGACAGAACACCGGGGAGCTGTTTTTT
v_gene: TRBV19; abundance: -; j_gene: TRBJ1-5; d_gene: TRBD1; CDR3aa: CATTGGAAQPQHF; CDR3nt: TGTGCCACCACAGGGGGGGCAGCTCAGCCCCAGCATTTT
v_gene: TRBV30; abundance: -; j_gene: TRBJ2-7; d_gene: TRBD2; CDR3aa: CAWSDRAGGKLYEQYF; CDR3nt: TGTGCCTGGAGTGATCGAGCGGGGGGCAAACTTTACGAGCAGTACTTC
v_gene: TRBV5-4; abundance: -; j_gene: TRBJ1-4; d_gene: -; CDR3aa: CASSLDSGVGEKLFF; CDR3nt: TGTGCCAGCAGCTTGGACTCCGGGGTGGGAGAAAAACTGTTTTTT
v_gene: TRBV9; abundance: -; j_gene: TRBJ1-2; d_gene: TRBD1; CDR3aa: CASSARDRGVSNYGYTF; CDR3nt: TGTGCCAGCAGCGCCCGGGACAGGGGAGTTTCCAACTATGGCTACACCTTC
v_gene: TRBV5-1; abundance: -; j_gene: TRBJ2-7; d_gene: TRBD2; CDR3aa: CASSFPLAGSYEQYF; CDR3nt: TGCGCCAGCAGCTTCCCCCTAGCGGGGTCCTACGAGCAGTACTTC
v_gene: TRBV29-1; abundance: -; j_gene: TRBJ1-1; d_gene: -; CDR3aa: CSVATHMNTEAFF; CDR3nt: TGCAGCGTTGCTACTCATATGAACACTGAAGCTTTCTTT
v_gene: TRBV29-1; abundance: -; j_gene: TRBJ2-3; d_gene: -; CDR3aa: CSVVGAWGDFSTDTQYF; CDR3nt: TGCAGCGTTGTAGGGGCGTGGGGGGACTTTTCCACAGATACGCAGTATTTT
v_gene: TRBV7-9; abundance: -; j_gene: TRBJ1-3; d_gene: -; CDR3aa: CASSPLDRAGDTIYF; CDR3nt: TGTGCCAGCAGCCCCCTGGACCGGGCGGGGGACACCATATATTTT
v_gene: TRBV19; abundance: -; j_gene: TRBJ2-6; d_gene: -; CDR3aa: CASRGTGANVLTF; CDR3nt: TGTGCCAGTAGAGGGACAGGGGCCAACGTCCTGACTTTC
v_gene: TRBV6-1; abundance: -; j_gene: TRBJ2-7; d_gene: -; CDR3aa: CASSENGRGYEQYF; CDR3nt: TGTGCCAGCAGTGAAAACGGCAGAGGATACGAGCAGTACTTC
v_gene: TRBV27; abundance: -; j_gene: TRBJ2-7; d_gene: TRBD2; CDR3aa: CASSARGLGSYEQYF; CDR3nt: TGTGCCAGCAGTGCGAGGGGACTAGGATCCTACGAGCAGTACTTC
v_gene: TRBV6-5; abundance: -; j_gene: TRBJ2-7; d_gene: -; CDR3aa: CASRGGGAPDYEQYF; CDR3nt: TGTGCCAGCAGGGGAGGCGGGGCCCCTGACTACGAGCAGTACTTC
v_gene: TRBV10-3; abundance: -; j_gene: TRBJ1-3; d_gene: TRBD1; CDR3aa: CAINRGKGDTIYF; CDR3nt: TGTGCCATAAACAGGGGGAAGGGGGACACCATATATTTT
v_gene: TRBV21-1; abundance: -; j_gene: TRBJ2-1; d_gene: -; CDR3aa: CASSKGLIYRDRGCEQFF; CDR3nt: TGTGCCAGCAGCAAAGGACTAATTTACCGGGACAGGGGCTGTGAGCAGTTCTTC
v_gene: TRBV7-2; abundance: -; j_gene: TRBJ2-7; d_gene: TRBD2; CDR3aa: CASSLVAGGPSYEQYF; CDR3nt: TGTGCCAGCAGCTTAGTAGCGGGAGGGCCTTCCTACGAGCAGTACTTC
v_gene: TRBV30; abundance: -; j_gene: TRBJ2-3; d_gene: TRBD2; CDR3aa: CAWGSGGLSTDTQYF; CDR3nt: TGTGCCTGGGGTAGCGGGGGGCTTAGCACAGATACGCAGTATTTT
v_gene: TRBV14; abundance: -; j_gene: TRBJ1-1; d_gene: TRBD1; CDR3aa: CASSQDERTGAFF; CDR3nt: TGTGCCAGCAGCCAAGATGAGAGGACAGGGGCTTTCTTT
v_gene: TRBV6-6; abundance: -; j_gene: TRBJ1-1; d_gene: -; CDR3aa: CASSYGTGYTEAFF; CDR3nt: TGTGCCAGCAGTTATGGAACAGGGTACACTGAAGCTTTCTTT
v_gene: TRBV2; abundance: -; j_gene: TRBJ1-1; d_gene: -; CDR3aa: CASLRGRGMNTEAFF; CDR3nt: TGTGCCAGCCTCAGGGGTCGAGGTATGAACACTGAAGCTTTCTTT
v_gene: TRBV27; abundance: -; j_gene: TRBJ2-7; d_gene: TRBD2; CDR3aa: CASSGLAGLSYEQYF; CDR3nt: TGTGCCAGCAGTGGATTAGCGGGCCTTTCCTACGAGCAGTACTTC